This TCR beta chain stems from a study of blood T cell repertoires in COVID-19. CDR3 length equals 12 residues. CDR1 is SGHAT, CDR2 FQNNGV, per germline. V lost 5 bases and J 5 bases, leaving 10 bases between the germline ends. Profiling relied on immunoSEQ multiplex PCR, and the TCRdb table lists in-frame clones only, not all of them. The sample records under 250,000 clones, approximately 86% being singletons. The sequencing sample was made of peripheral blood. This sequence originates from a woman in her seventies with active or convalescent COVID-19. The chain couples TRBV11-2 to TRBJ2-7, with D unresolved. CDR3 nucleotides: TGTGCCAGCAGCCGTCGTTGGCACGAGCAGTACTTC. This encodes CASSRRWHEQYF.